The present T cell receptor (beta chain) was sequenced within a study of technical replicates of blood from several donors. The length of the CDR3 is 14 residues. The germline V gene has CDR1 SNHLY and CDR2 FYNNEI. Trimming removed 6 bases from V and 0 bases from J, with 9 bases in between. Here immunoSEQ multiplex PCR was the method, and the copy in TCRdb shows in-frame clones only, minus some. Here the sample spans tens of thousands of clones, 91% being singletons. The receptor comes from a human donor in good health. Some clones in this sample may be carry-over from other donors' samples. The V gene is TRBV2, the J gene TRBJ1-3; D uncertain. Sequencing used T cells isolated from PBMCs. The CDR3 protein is CASSVRFSGNTIYF. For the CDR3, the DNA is TGTGCCAGCAGCGTCAGATTCTCTGGAAACACCATATATTTT.